These 30 T cell receptor beta chains were sequenced from one sample in a study of vaccination and CD4 T cells after COVID-19. Treatment reported: approximately nine-day PBMC culture with coronavirus spike peptide pools or control peptides (ViraFEST assay). These receptors have no known antigen. The Oncomine TCR Beta short-read assay sequenced DNA from cultured CD4+ T cells. TCRdb ran MiXCR on the PCR reads and lists one entry per CDR3 protein. Of 15,000 or so distinct CDR3 sequences in the sample, about 35% were seen once. The source material was cultured CD4+ T cells from blood. All receptors come from a human donor with COVID-19.

The chain is built from TRBV11-3 and TRBJ2-2; TRBD1 matches at 10 bases. The CDR3 covers 16 residues. Germline V CDR1 and CDR2: SGHNT, YENEEA. The J segment lost 5 bases and the V segment lost 1 base, leaving 4 bases of the junction unmatched. DNA for the CDR3: TGTGCCAGCAGCTTAGGACAGGGGGCGCTTACCGGGGAGCTGTTTTTT. Its translation: CASSLGQGALTGELFF.

The sample holds a few counts of this clonotype. The chain combines TRBV7-6 with TRBJ1-1; 7 bases are a match to TRBD1. V dropped 1 base and J dropped 8; count of bases not matched to a gene: 1. The CDR3 contains 12 residues. Germline CDR1 and CDR2: SGHVS and FNYEAQ. The CDR3 reads CASSLVGGEAFF. In DNA, the CDR3 is TGTGCCAGCAGCTTAGTAGGGGGCGAAGCTTTCTTT.

This clonotype was counted a few times. This rearrangement joins TRBV19 to TRBJ1-4, with no clear D. Germline CDR1 is LNHDA and CDR2 is SQIVND (reference sequence). V was clipped by 4 bases and J by 3 bases, with 18 bases between them. The CDR3 is 17 amino acids. CDR3 sequence: CASSTNSGRTPNEKLFF. CDR3 sequence (DNA): TGTGCCAGTAGTACCAATTCAGGACGGACTCCTAATGAAAAACTGTTTTTT.

The chain has TRBV6-5 and TRBJ2-1; no reliable D call. V lost 4 bases and J lost 3, with 10 bases in between. CDR3 length: 14 amino acids. Germline V gives CDR1 MNHEY, CDR2 SVGAGI. The CDR3 here is CASSLVLGYNEQFF. The CDR3 bases are TGTGCCAGCAGTTTGGTTCTCGGCTACAATGAGCAGTTCTTC.

The chain recombines TRBV7-2 with TRBJ1-2, with D possibly TRBD1 on 6 matching bases. The CDR3 consists of 13 residues. V lost 5 bases and J lost 6, with 13 bases in between. Germline CDR1 and CDR2: SGHTA and FQGNSA. Here the CDR3 DNA reads TGTGCCAGCAGCGAACAGGGCATCGATGGCTACACCTTC. Its translation: CASSEQGIDGYTF.

The CDR3 DNA is TGTGCCAGCAGCTTGGCCGGTTTGGGTGCTGTCACTGAAGCTTTCTTT. Its translation: CASSLAGLGAVTEAFF. The chain is built from TRBV5-4 and TRBJ1-1; D gene unclear. Germline V lookup: CDR1 SGHNT, CDR2 YYREEE (reference sequence). V was shortened by 0 bases and J by 4 bases, with 16 bases between the two germline ends. The CDR3 has 16 residues.

This chain uses TRBV7-2 with TRBJ2-3, with D perhaps matching TRBD2 (6 bases). Trimming removed 5 bases from V and 4 bases from J, with 16 bases in between. The CDR3 spans 15 residues. The germline V gene has CDR1 SGHTA and CDR2 FQGNSA. The CDR3 DNA reads as TGTGCCAGCAGCCTAAGGGGCGGGGACGCAGATACGCAGTATTTT. Its translation: CASSLRGGDADTQYF.

This chain links TRBV5-8 with TRBJ1-1, with 10 bases that match TRBD1. Trimming removed 5 bases from V and 5 bases from J; junction bases left unmatched: 6. This CDR3 comprises 14 residues. CDR1 SGHTS and CDR2 YDEGEE come from the germline V gene. The CDR3 loop reads CASSYDRGRTEAFF. Here the CDR3 DNA reads TGTGCCAGCAGTTATGACAGGGGGCGGACTGAAGCTTTCTTT.

The chain is built from TRBV11-2 and TRBJ1-1, with a tentative D call TRBD1 (5 bases). V shed 1 base and J shed 1 base, with 7 bases lying between them. Germline V gene sequence: CDR1 SGHAT, CDR2 FQNNGV. The CDR3 has 14 amino acids. Here the CDR3 DNA reads TGTGCCAGCAGCTTAGGACAGAAGAACACTGAAGCTTTCTTT. Its protein product is CASSLGQKNTEAFF.

The table lists this clonotype with a few counts. The chain employs TRBV20-1 and TRBJ1-5; 8 bases align to TRBD1. Trimming removed 3 bases from V and 0 bases from J; junction bases left unmatched: 10. The CDR3 loop spans 17 amino acids. From germline, CDR1 is DFQATT and CDR2 SNEGSKA (reference sequence). The CDR3 reads CSARWQGAGYSNQPQHF. As DNA, the CDR3 is TGCAGTGCTAGGTGGCAGGGGGCGGGATATAGCAATCAGCCCCAGCATTTT.

This clonotype was found a few times. V usage is TRBV11-2 and J usage is TRBJ2-5; 11 nucleotides align to TRBD2. The trim removed 1 base at V and 5 bases at J, leaving 9 bases unmatched. The CDR3 totals 17 residues. Germline CDR1 SGHAT, CDR2 FQNNGV. The DNA for the CDR3 is TGTGCCAGCAGCTTAGGCACTAGCGGGGGCGCTCGGGAGACCCAGTACTTC. Residues: CASSLGTSGGARETQYF.

The CDR3, as DNA: TGCGCCAGCAGCTTGAGGTGGGGCTCTGGAAACACCATATATTTT. Translation: CASSLRWGSGNTIYF. The gene calls are TRBV5-1 and TRBJ1-3; D ambiguous. V shed 1 base and J shed 0 bases, with 8 bases lying between them. The CDR3 consists of 15 residues. The germline CDR1 and CDR2 sequences are SGHRS and YFSETQ. The full variable domain, completed using reference TRBV5-1 and TRBJ1-3, is KAGVTQTPRYLIKTRGQQVTLSCSPISGHRSVSWYQQTPGQGLQFLFEYFSETQRNKGNFPGRFSGRQFSNSRSEMNVSTLELGDSALYLCASSLRWGSGNTIYFGEGSWLTVV.

The chain is built from TRBV18 and TRBJ1-2; 7 bases line up with TRBD1. V shed 1 base, J shed 3 bases, and the junction held 11 bases outside the gene matches. Germline-derived CDR1 and CDR2 are KGHSH and LQKENI. The CDR3 spans 17 residues. In DNA form, the CDR3 reads TGTGCCAGCTCACCACTCGGCTTACAGGGGAGTGACTATGGCTACACCTTC. This encodes CASSPLGLQGSDYGYTF.

By proportion, this clonotype is medium-sized (0.01 to 0.1%). The chain links TRBV20-1 to TRBJ1-2; D ambiguous. Per the germline V gene, CDR1 is DFQATT and CDR2 is SNEGSKA (reference sequence). The CDR3 has 12 amino acids. The V gene lost 0 bases and the J gene lost 8 bases, with 10 bases spanning the gap. This CDR3 is CSARDGNGGYTF. CDR3 bases: TGCAGTGCTAGAGACGGAAATGGGGGCTACACCTTC.

The rearrangement links TRBV20-1 to TRBJ2-5; the match to TRBD2 covers 13 bases. Trimming took 3 bases from V and 2 from J; bases not matched to a gene: 9. This CDR3 region has 17 residues. Germline CDR1 DFQATT, CDR2 SNEGSKA (reference sequence). The chain's CDR3 is CSARIRLAGGTQETQYF. The CDR3 DNA reads TGCAGTGCTAGGATAAGACTAGCGGGGGGCACTCAAGAGACCCAGTACTTC.

This clonotype was detected a few times. This chain connects TRBV4-2 to TRBJ1-5, with D unclear. The ends were cut back, 1 base at V and 4 bases at J, with 11 bases in the middle. Germline V gene data show CDR1 as LGHNA and CDR2 as YNFKEQ. There are 15 residues in the CDR3. CDR3 region: CASSQVSGKNQPQHF. CDR3 coding DNA: TGTGCCAGCAGCCAAGTTTCCGGGAAAAATCAGCCCCAGCATTTT.

This clonotype is deemed medium-sized. This chain links TRBV20-1 with TRBJ1-3; D ambiguous. Germline V CDR1 and CDR2: DFQATT, SNEGSKA (reference sequence). The ends were cut back, 6 bases at V and 0 bases at J, with 9 bases in the middle. The CDR3 is made up of 13 amino acids. Here the CDR3 reads CSARGLSGNTIYF. The CDR3 DNA is TGCAGTGCCCGCGGACTCTCTGGAAACACCATATATTTT.

This clonotype came up once. The chain couples TRBV11-3 to TRBJ2-3; 14 positions match TRBD2. V shed 4 bases and J 2 bases; nucleotides not matched to a gene: 14. This CDR3 region has 20 residues. Germline CDR1 SGHNT, CDR2 YENEEA. This CDR3 is CASSSLPTSGGAEDTDTQYF. The DNA of the CDR3 is TGTGCCAGCAGCTCCCTCCCGACTAGCGGGGGGGCCGAGGACACAGATACGCAGTATTTT.

The chain combines TRBV12-3 or TRBV12-4 with TRBJ2-7, with D tentatively TRBD1 or TRBD2 (5 bases each). The CDR3 has 14 residues. Deletions cut 5 bases from V and 2 bases from J, with 13 bases between. CDR3 sequence reads: CASSNRDGTYEQYF. CDR3 coding DNA: TGTGCCAGCAGTAACCGGGACGGCACCTACGAGCAGTACTTC.

This clonotype was detected only a few times. V and J are TRBV7-2 and TRBJ2-3, with D tentatively TRBD2 (7 bases). V lost 2 bases to trimming and J lost 5 bases, with 11 bases between them. CDR3 length: 14 residues. Germline CDR1 reads SGHTA; CDR2 reads FQGNSA. CDR3 loop: CASSLTGGGDTQYF. The CDR3 nucleotides read TGTGCCAGCAGCTTAACGGGGGGCGGAGATACGCAGTATTTT.

This clonotype was detected only a few times. The V and J genes are TRBV6-5 and TRBJ2-7, with D unclear. The V gene lost 4 bases and the J gene lost 3 bases, with 1 base spanning the gap. CDR1 and CDR2 from the germline V gene are MNHEY and SVGAGI. The CDR3 has 10 residues. CDR3 sequence reads: CASSFYEQYF. CDR3 coding DNA: TGTGCCAGCAGTTTCTACGAGCAGTACTTC.

This rearrangement joins TRBV19 to TRBJ1-1, with D unresolved. CDR3 length equals 11 residues. Deletions cut 7 bases from V and 2 bases from J, with 5 bases between. Germline values: CDR1 LNHDA, CDR2 SQIVND (reference sequence). The CDR3 nucleotides read TGTGCCAGTACCTTTAACACTGAAGCTTTCTTT. Protein sequence: CASTFNTEAFF.

This chain connects TRBV24-1 to TRBJ2-2; 10 bases are a match to TRBD1. Germline lookup yields CDR1 KGHDR and CDR2 SFDVKD. The V segment lost 5 bases and the J segment 7 bases; nucleotides outside the gene matches: 9. The CDR3 is made up of 16 amino acids. The CDR3 nucleotides read TGTGCCACCAGTGCTTCGGGACAGGGGAAAAACGGGGAGCTGTTTTTT. Protein sequence: CATSASGQGKNGELFF.

This clonotype was found a few times. The rearrangement links TRBV6-1 to TRBJ2-7, with D perhaps matching TRBD1 or TRBD2 (5 bases each). The germline CDR1 and CDR2 sequences are MNHNS and SASEGT. Trimming took off 6 bases at V and 6 bases at J, with 15 bases between the two ends. This CDR3 spans 13 amino acids. The CDR3 bases are TGTGCCAGCAGGCCCCGGGACGCGAGCGAGCAGTACTTC. Protein product: CASRPRDASEQYF.

The chain employs TRBV7-2 and TRBJ2-5; TRBD1 or TRBD2 may be the D gene (5 bases each). The CDR3 contains 13 residues. Per germline, CDR1 SGHTA and CDR2 FQGNSA. V was trimmed by 3 bases and J by 4 bases, leaving 9 bases between them. CDR3: CASSLGGGETQYF. The CDR3 region has the DNA TGTGCCAGCAGCTTGGGTGGGGGAGAGACCCAGTACTTC.

This clonotype was found a few times. This chain connects TRBV2 to TRBJ2-7; TRBD2 might be the D (6 bases). Germline CDR1 is SNHLY and CDR2 is FYNNEI. Deletions cut 2 bases from V and 7 bases from J, with 18 bases between. The CDR3 totals 15 residues. The CDR3 sequence: CASSENGRGVGEQYF. CDR3 bases: TGTGCCAGCAGTGAAAATGGACGCGGGGTTGGAGAGCAGTACTTC.

This clonotype came up a few times. The junction differs from germline at one of its ends, possibly a read error. This chain joins TRBV20-1 and TRBJ2-2; D is uncertain. Germline lookup yields CDR1 DFQATT and CDR2 SNEGSKA (reference sequence). This CDR3 is built from 13 residues. Written as DNA, the CDR3 is TGCAGTGCTAGAGTACCGAACCCCGGGGAGCTGTTTTTT. This encodes CSARVPNPGELFF.

This clonotype was counted only a few times. The genes are TRBV21-1 and TRBJ1-2; the table calls TRBD1, which could not be checked here. TRBV21-1 counts as a pseudogene. This CDR3 has 15 residues. The CDR3 sequence: CASSNIRDRAYGYTF. CDR3 nucleotide sequence: TGTGCCAGCAGCAACATCCGGGACAGGGCCTATGGCTACACCTTC.

This clonotype occurred a few times. The J gene is TRBJ1-5, the V gene TRBV12-3 or TRBV12-4; D gene ambiguous. Trimming left V 1 base short and J 1 base short, with 8 bases between. The CDR3 extends over 15 amino acids. CDR3 region: CASSLGKLSNQPQHF. The CDR3 DNA sequence: TGTGCCAGCAGTTTAGGAAAGTTGAGCAATCAGCCCCAGCATTTT.

This clonotype came up once. This rearrangement joins TRBV12-3 or TRBV12-4 to TRBJ2-7; D remains ambiguous. The CDR3 consists of 13 residues. Deletions cut 1 base from V and 9 bases from J, with 13 bases between. The CDR3 loop reads CASSLGRDHRQYF. The CDR3 nucleotides are TGTGCCAGCAGTTTAGGGCGTGACCACCGGCAGTACTTC.